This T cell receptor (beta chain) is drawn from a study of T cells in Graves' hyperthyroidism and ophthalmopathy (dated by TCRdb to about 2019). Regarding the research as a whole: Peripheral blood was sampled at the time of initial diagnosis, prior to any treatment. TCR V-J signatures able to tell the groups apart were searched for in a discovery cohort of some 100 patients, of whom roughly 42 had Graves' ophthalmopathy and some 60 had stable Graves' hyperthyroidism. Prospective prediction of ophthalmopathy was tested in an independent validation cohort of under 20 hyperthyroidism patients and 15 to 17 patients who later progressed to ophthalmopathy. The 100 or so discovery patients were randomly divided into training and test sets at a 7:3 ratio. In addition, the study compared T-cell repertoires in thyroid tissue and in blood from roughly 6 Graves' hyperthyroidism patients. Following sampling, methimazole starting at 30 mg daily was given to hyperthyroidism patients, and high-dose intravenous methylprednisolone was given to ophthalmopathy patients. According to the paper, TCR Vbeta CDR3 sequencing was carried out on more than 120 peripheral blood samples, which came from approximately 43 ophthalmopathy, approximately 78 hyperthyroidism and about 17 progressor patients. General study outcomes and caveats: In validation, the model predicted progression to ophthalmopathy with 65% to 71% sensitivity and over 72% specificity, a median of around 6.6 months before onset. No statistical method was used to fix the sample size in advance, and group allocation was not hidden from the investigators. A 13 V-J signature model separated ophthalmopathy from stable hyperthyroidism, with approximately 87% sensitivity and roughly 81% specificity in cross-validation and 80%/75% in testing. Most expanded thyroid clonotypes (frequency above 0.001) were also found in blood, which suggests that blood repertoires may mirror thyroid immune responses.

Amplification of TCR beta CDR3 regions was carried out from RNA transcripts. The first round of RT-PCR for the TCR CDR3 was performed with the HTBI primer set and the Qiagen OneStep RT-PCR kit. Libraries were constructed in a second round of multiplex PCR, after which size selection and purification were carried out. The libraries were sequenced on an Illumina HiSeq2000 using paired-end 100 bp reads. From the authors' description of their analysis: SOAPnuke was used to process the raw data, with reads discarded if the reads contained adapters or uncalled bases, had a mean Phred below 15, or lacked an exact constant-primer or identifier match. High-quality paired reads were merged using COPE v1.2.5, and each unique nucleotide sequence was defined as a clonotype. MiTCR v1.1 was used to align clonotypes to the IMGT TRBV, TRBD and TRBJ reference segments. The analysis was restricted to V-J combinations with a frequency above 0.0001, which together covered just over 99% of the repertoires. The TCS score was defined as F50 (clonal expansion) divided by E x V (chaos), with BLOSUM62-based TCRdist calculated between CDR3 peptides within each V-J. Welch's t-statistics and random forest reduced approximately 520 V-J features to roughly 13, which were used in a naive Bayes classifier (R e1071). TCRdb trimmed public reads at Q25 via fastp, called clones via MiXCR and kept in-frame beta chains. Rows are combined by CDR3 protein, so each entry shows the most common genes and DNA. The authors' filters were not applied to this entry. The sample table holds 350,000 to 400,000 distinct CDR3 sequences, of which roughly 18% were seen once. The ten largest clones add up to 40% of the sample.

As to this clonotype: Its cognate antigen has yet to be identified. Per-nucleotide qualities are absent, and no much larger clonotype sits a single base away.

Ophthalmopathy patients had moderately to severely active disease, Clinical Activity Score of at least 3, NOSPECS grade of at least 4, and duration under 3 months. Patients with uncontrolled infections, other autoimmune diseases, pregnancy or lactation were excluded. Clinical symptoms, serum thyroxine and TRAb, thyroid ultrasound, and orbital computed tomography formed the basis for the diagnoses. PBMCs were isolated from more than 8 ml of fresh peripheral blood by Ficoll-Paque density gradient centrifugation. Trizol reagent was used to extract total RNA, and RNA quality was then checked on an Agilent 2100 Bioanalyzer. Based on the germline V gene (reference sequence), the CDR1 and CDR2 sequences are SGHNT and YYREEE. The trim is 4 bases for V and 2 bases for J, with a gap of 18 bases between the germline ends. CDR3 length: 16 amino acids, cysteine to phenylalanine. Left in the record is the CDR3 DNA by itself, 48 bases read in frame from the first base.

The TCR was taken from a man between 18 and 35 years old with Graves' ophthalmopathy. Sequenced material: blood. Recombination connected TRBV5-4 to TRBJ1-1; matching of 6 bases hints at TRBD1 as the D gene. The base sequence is TGTGCCAGCAGCGAGGGCCCCGGGACATATAACACTGAAGCTTTCTTT. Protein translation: CASSEGPGTYNTEAFF.